This is a list of T cell receptor beta chains from one sample in a study of T cell responses to AZD1222 COVID-19 vaccine. The data were produced by immunoSEQ multiplex PCR, yet TCRdb's version contains in-frame clones alone and is incomplete. The sample lists around 78,000 clones, 90% to 95% seen once, with 4.5% in the top ten. Sample: peripheral blood, taken on day 0 of MenACWY control vaccination. The receptor source for this set is an adult in good health. Each CDR3 is given with its conserved first and last residue. Fields, in order: D gene, J gene, clone size, V gene, CDR3 protein, CDR3 DNA. D genes are given only for firm matches. A clone size is listed for some rows: how often the clone was seen (once, few, many), or a class if it is expanded.

D gene: -
J gene: TRBJ2-2
clone size: -
V gene: TRBV27
CDR3 protein: CASSLYKTGSTGELFF
CDR3 DNA: TGTGCCAGCAGTTTATATAAAACAGGGAGCACCGGGGAGCTGTTTTTT

D gene: -
J gene: TRBJ2-4
clone size: -
V gene: TRBV3-1/TRBV3-2
CDR3 protein: CASSQGGTAKNIQYF
CDR3 DNA: TGTGCCAGCAGCCAAGGGGGGACAGCCAAAAACATTCAGTACTTC

D gene: -
J gene: TRBJ1-4
clone size: -
V gene: TRBV19
CDR3 protein: CASSPSGTNEKLFF
CDR3 DNA: TGTGCCAGTAGCCCCTCGGGAACTAATGAAAAACTGTTTTTT

D gene: TRBD1
J gene: TRBJ1-2
clone size: once
V gene: TRBV5-4
CDR3 protein: CASSARDRVGYTF
CDR3 DNA: TGTGCCAGCAGCGCCCGGGACAGGGTCGGCTACACCTTC

D gene: -
J gene: TRBJ2-2
clone size: -
V gene: TRBV10-2
CDR3 protein: CASSGPHGELFF
CDR3 DNA: TGCGCCAGCAGTGGTCCCCACGGGGAGCTGTTTTTT

D gene: TRBD2
J gene: TRBJ2-7
clone size: -
V gene: TRBV19
CDR3 protein: CASSRSSGSFDEQYF
CDR3 DNA: TGTGCCAGTAGTAGGTCTAGCGGGAGCTTCGACGAGCAGTACTTC

D gene: -
J gene: TRBJ1-1
clone size: -
V gene: TRBV15
CDR3 protein: CATSIGRTEAFF
CDR3 DNA: TGTGCCACCAGCATTGGGAGGACTGAAGCTTTCTTT

D gene: TRBD1
J gene: TRBJ2-6
clone size: -
V gene: TRBV6-5
CDR3 protein: CASSFDRAGANVLTF
CDR3 DNA: TGTGCCAGCAGTTTCGACAGGGCCGGGGCCAACGTCCTGACTTTC

D gene: TRBD1
J gene: TRBJ2-7
clone size: -
V gene: TRBV12-5
CDR3 protein: CASGQYRGLSYEQYF
CDR3 DNA: TGTGCTAGTGGACAATACAGGGGGCTCTCCTACGAGCAGTACTTC

D gene: TRBD1
J gene: TRBJ1-2
clone size: -
V gene: TRBV5-1
CDR3 protein: CASSPGTDLYGYTF
CDR3 DNA: TGCGCCAGCAGCCCCGGGACAGATCTATATGGCTACACCTTC

D gene: TRBD2
J gene: TRBJ2-1
clone size: -
V gene: TRBV9
CDR3 protein: CASSVGGTSAHNEQFF
CDR3 DNA: TGTGCCAGCAGCGTAGGAGGGACTAGCGCACACAATGAGCAGTTCTTC

D gene: TRBD1
J gene: TRBJ1-4
clone size: -
V gene: TRBV5-1
CDR3 protein: CASSRTRDRVEKLFF
CDR3 DNA: TGCGCCAGCAGTCGAACCCGGGACAGGGTTGAAAAACTGTTTTTT

D gene: -
J gene: TRBJ1-5
clone size: -
V gene: TRBV11-2
CDR3 protein: CASSNRAGARQPQHF
CDR3 DNA: TGTGCCAGCAGCAACCGGGCGGGGGCACGACAGCCCCAGCATTTT

D gene: TRBD2
J gene: TRBJ2-3
clone size: -
V gene: TRBV15
CDR3 protein: CATSSQRRLASYGDTQYF
CDR3 DNA: TGTGCCACCAGCAGCCAACGCCGACTAGCGTCTTACGGAGATACGCAGTATTTT

D gene: -
J gene: TRBJ1-5
clone size: -
V gene: TRBV6-5
CDR3 protein: CASKSIGAQHF
CDR3 DNA: TGTGCCAGCAAGTCAATTGGAGCCCAGCATTTT

D gene: -
J gene: TRBJ1-1
clone size: -
V gene: TRBV6-5
CDR3 protein: CASGRTVNTEAFF
CDR3 DNA: TGTGCCAGCGGGAGGACGGTGAACACTGAAGCTTTCTTT

D gene: -
J gene: TRBJ1-1
clone size: once
V gene: TRBV29-1
CDR3 protein: CSVRAGGPMNTEAFF
CDR3 DNA: TGCAGCGTTCGTGCCGGGGGGCCCATGAACACTGAAGCTTTCTTT

D gene: -
J gene: TRBJ1-4
clone size: -
V gene: TRBV30
CDR3 protein: CAWSGGLLRGRHNEKLFF
CDR3 DNA: TGTGCCTGGAGTGGGGGACTGCTCCGTGGGCGCCATAATGAAAAACTGTTTTTT

D gene: TRBD1
J gene: TRBJ1-2
clone size: -
V gene: TRBV6-5
CDR3 protein: CASSYTGEVGYTF
CDR3 DNA: TGTGCCAGCAGTTACACAGGGGAGGTTGGCTACACCTTC

D gene: -
J gene: TRBJ2-7
clone size: -
V gene: TRBV9
CDR3 protein: CASSVGVGGSYEQYF
CDR3 DNA: TGTGCCAGCAGCGTAGGGGTAGGGGGAAGCTACGAGCAGTACTTC

D gene: TRBD1
J gene: TRBJ2-1
clone size: few
V gene: TRBV7-3
CDR3 protein: CASSSDPGQYNEQFF
CDR3 DNA: TGTGCCAGCAGCTCCGATCCGGGACAGTACAATGAGCAGTTCTTC

D gene: -
J gene: TRBJ1-5
clone size: -
V gene: TRBV19
CDR3 protein: CASQADLAQPQHF
CDR3 DNA: TGTGCCAGCCAAGCCGACCTGGCTCAGCCCCAGCATTTT

D gene: -
J gene: TRBJ1-4
clone size: -
V gene: TRBV6-5
CDR3 protein: CASTLQGNEKLFF
CDR3 DNA: TGTGCCAGCACCCTGCAGGGTAATGAAAAACTGTTTTTT

D gene: -
J gene: TRBJ2-3
clone size: -
V gene: TRBV6-5
CDR3 protein: CASRSTDTQYF
CDR3 DNA: TGTGCCAGCAGGAGCACAGATACGCAGTATTTT

D gene: TRBD2
J gene: TRBJ2-7
clone size: -
V gene: TRBV3-1/TRBV3-2
CDR3 protein: CASSQATSGRSYEQYF
CDR3 DNA: TGTGCCAGCAGCCAGGCCACTAGCGGGAGGTCCTACGAGCAGTACTTC

D gene: -
J gene: TRBJ1-2
clone size: -
V gene: TRBV29-1
CDR3 protein: CSVEVQGNYGYTF
CDR3 DNA: TGCAGCGTTGAAGTGCAGGGTAACTATGGCTACACCTTC

D gene: TRBD1
J gene: TRBJ1-2
clone size: -
V gene: TRBV27
CDR3 protein: CASSFDRGHGYTF
CDR3 DNA: TGTGCCAGCAGTTTCGACAGGGGGCACGGCTACACCTTC

D gene: -
J gene: TRBJ1-4
clone size: -
V gene: TRBV25-1
CDR3 protein: CASSGPTDEKLFF
CDR3 DNA: TGTGCCAGCAGTGGCCCGACAGACGAAAAACTGTTTTTT

D gene: TRBD2
J gene: TRBJ2-7
clone size: -
V gene: TRBV28
CDR3 protein: CASSFSTSGGVYEQYF
CDR3 DNA: TGTGCCAGCAGTTTTTCCACTAGCGGAGGGGTCTACGAGCAGTACTTC

D gene: -
J gene: TRBJ2-1
clone size: -
V gene: TRBV28
CDR3 protein: CATVSGSSPYNEQFF
CDR3 DNA: TGTGCCACGGTCTCTGGGAGCAGCCCTTATAATGAGCAGTTCTTC

D gene: -
J gene: TRBJ2-7
clone size: -
V gene: TRBV5-6
CDR3 protein: CASSYGLALTYEQYF
CDR3 DNA: TGTGCCAGCAGCTATGGTTTAGCGCTGACCTACGAGCAGTACTTC

D gene: -
J gene: TRBJ2-7
clone size: -
V gene: TRBV6-2/TRBV6-3
CDR3 protein: CASSYSDRIDEQYF
CDR3 DNA: TGTGCCAGCAGTTACTCGGACCGGATAGACGAGCAGTACTTC

D gene: TRBD1
J gene: TRBJ2-7
clone size: -
V gene: TRBV19
CDR3 protein: CASNSLGQGPWNEQYF
CDR3 DNA: TGTGCCAGTAACTCCCTCGGACAGGGCCCATGGAACGAGCAGTACTTC

D gene: TRBD1
J gene: TRBJ1-2
clone size: few
V gene: TRBV9
CDR3 protein: CASSAQPTGLNYGYTF
CDR3 DNA: TGTGCCAGCAGCGCCCAACCGACAGGGCTTAACTATGGCTACACCTTC

D gene: -
J gene: TRBJ2-7
clone size: -
V gene: TRBV28
CDR3 protein: CASSITYLRGLSYEQYF
CDR3 DNA: TGTGCCAGCAGTATCACTTACCTTAGGGGTCTGTCCTACGAGCAGTACTTC

D gene: TRBD2
J gene: TRBJ2-1
clone size: -
V gene: TRBV14
CDR3 protein: CASGGLAGGVSSYNEQFF
CDR3 DNA: TGTGCCAGCGGCGGTCTAGCGGGAGGGGTAAGCTCCTACAATGAGCAGTTCTTC

D gene: TRBD1
J gene: TRBJ2-3
clone size: once
V gene: TRBV2
CDR3 protein: CASSEQLQGINTQYF
CDR3 DNA: TGTGCCAGCAGTGAGCAGCTACAGGGGATAAATACGCAGTATTTT

D gene: -
J gene: TRBJ2-5
clone size: -
V gene: TRBV25-1
CDR3 protein: CASSEGWGWYF
CDR3 DNA: TGTGCCAGCAGTGAAGGGTGGGGATGGTACTTC

D gene: TRBD1
J gene: TRBJ2-7
clone size: -
V gene: TRBV19
CDR3 protein: CASATGLFYEQYF
CDR3 DNA: TGTGCCAGTGCGACAGGGTTATTTTACGAGCAGTACTTC

D gene: TRBD2
J gene: TRBJ2-7
clone size: few
V gene: TRBV3-1/TRBV3-2
CDR3 protein: CASSQDPSGNEQYF
CDR3 DNA: TGTGCCAGCAGCCAAGATCCAAGCGGGAACGAGCAGTACTTC

D gene: TRBD1
J gene: TRBJ2-3
clone size: -
V gene: TRBV19
CDR3 protein: CASSIQARGQDTQYF
CDR3 DNA: TGTGCCAGTAGTATACAGGCCAGGGGGCAGGATACGCAGTATTTT